A selection of T cell receptor beta chains follows, all from one sample in a study of T cell responses to AZD1222 COVID-19 vaccine. Profiling relied on immunoSEQ multiplex PCR, and the TCRdb table lists in-frame clones only, not all of them. The data contain about 120,000 clones, under 90% of them singletons. The source material was peripheral blood, sampled on day 0 of AZD1222 vaccination. These receptors were collected from an adult in good health. Each CDR3 is given with its conserved first and last residue. A D gene is named only where the DNA matches it firmly. Where a row states a size, it is once, few, many or the class of an expanded clone; other rows omit it.

D gene | J gene | V gene | clone size | CDR3 protein | CDR3 DNA
. | TRBJ1-2 | TRBV6-5 | . | CASGWDGYTF | TGTGCCAGCGGGTGGGATGGCTACACCTTC
TRBD1 | TRBJ1-2 | TRBV12-3/TRBV12-4 | . | CASSRQGNYGYTF | TGTGCCAGCAGCCGACAGGGGAACTATGGCTACACCTTC
. | TRBJ1-4 | TRBV19 | . | CASAPRDREKLFF | TGTGCCAGCGCCCCCAGGGATCGTGAAAAACTGTTTTTT
. | TRBJ2-3 | TRBV3-1/TRBV3-2 | once | CASSQDDSKRDTQYF | TGTGCCAGCAGCCAAGACGACTCCAAGAGGGATACGCAGTATTTT
. | TRBJ2-7 | TRBV5-1 | . | CASSQGFSSYEQYF | TGCGCCAGCAGCCAAGGCTTTAGCTCCTACGAGCAGTACTTC
. | TRBJ1-5 | TRBV7-2 | . | CASSLGSGRNQPQHF | TGTGCCAGCAGCTTAGGTTCAGGTCGCAATCAGCCCCAGCATTTT
. | TRBJ1-5 | TRBV3-1/TRBV3-2 | . | CASSHSRGSNQPQHF | TGTGCCAGCAGCCACAGCAGGGGTTCGAATCAGCCCCAGCATTTT
. | TRBJ2-7 | TRBV5-6 | . | CASSRWGQQSSYEQYF | TGTGCCAGCAGCCGTTGGGGCCAGCAGTCCTCCTACGAGCAGTACTTC
. | TRBJ2-2 | TRBV24-1 | once | CATSDEGRTNTGELFF | TGTGCCACCAGTGATGAAGGCAGGACCAACACCGGGGAGCTGTTTTTT
. | TRBJ1-1 | TRBV2 | . | CASSDQGGGYTEAFF | TGTGCCAGCAGTGATCAGGGAGGGGGATACACTGAAGCTTTCTTT
TRBD2 | TRBJ2-1 | TRBV5-6 | . | CASSLSGGGTSYHEQFF | TGTGCCAGCAGCTTAAGCGGGGGAGGGACTAGCTACCATGAGCAGTTCTTC
. | TRBJ2-7 | TRBV6-5 | . | CASSYGGLGTYEQYF | TGTGCCAGCAGTTACGGGGGGTTGGGGACCTACGAGCAGTACTTC
TRBD1 | TRBJ2-7 | TRBV7-9 | . | CASSLEDREIVEQYF | TGTGCCAGCAGCTTAGAGGACAGGGAGATCGTCGAGCAGTACTTC
. | TRBJ2-2 | TRBV3-1/TRBV3-2 | few | CASNQIGTYNTGELFF | TGTGCCAGCAACCAAATCGGGACCTATAACACCGGGGAGCTGTTTTTT
. | TRBJ1-6 | TRBV19 | few | CASSQPGVSSPLHF | TGTGCCAGTAGTCAGCCAGGGGTATCTTCACCCCTCCACTTT
. | TRBJ1-5 | TRBV28 | . | CASSLASYSNQPQHF | TGTGCCAGCAGTTTAGCCAGCTATAGCAATCAGCCCCAGCATTTT
TRBD1 | TRBJ1-2 | TRBV7-2 | . | CASSPWTGSVSYGYTF | TGTGCCAGCAGCCCCTGGACAGGGTCTGTTAGCTATGGCTACACCTTC
. | TRBJ2-1 | TRBV18 | few | CASSPKLGEQFF | TGTGCCAGCTCACCAAAGCTAGGTGAGCAGTTCTTC
. | TRBJ2-7 | TRBV19 | . | CASSTSSYEQYF | TGTGCCAGTAGCACATCCTCCTACGAGCAGTACTTC
. | TRBJ1-2 | TRBV27 | many | CASSLVDGDYGYTF | TGTGCCAGCAGTTTAGTAGACGGCGACTATGGCTACACCTTC
. | TRBJ2-1 | TRBV29-1 | . | CSVGGRNEQFF | TGCAGCGTTGGGGGTAGGAATGAGCAGTTCTTC
. | TRBJ2-3 | TRBV6-2/TRBV6-3 | . | CASSTTSVRDTQYF | TGTGCCAGCAGTACGACCTCGGTCCGGGATACGCAGTATTTT
. | TRBJ1-1 | TRBV28 | . | CASTPEGRTEAFF | TGTGCCAGCACCCCCGAAGGTCGGACTGAAGCTTTCTTT
TRBD1 | TRBJ1-5 | TRBV3-1/TRBV3-2 | once | CASSQRGPSNQPQHF | TGTGCCAGCAGCCAGAGGGGGCCGAGCAATCAGCCCCAGCATTTT
TRBD2 | TRBJ2-3 | TRBV7-8 | once | CASSILAGGTDTQYF | TGTGCCAGCAGCATCTTAGCGGGGGGCACAGATACGCAGTATTTT
. | TRBJ1-5 | TRBV7-9 | . | CASSPSRSGSNQPQHF | TGTGCCAGCAGCCCCTCCCGGTCAGGTAGCAATCAGCCCCAGCATTTT
. | TRBJ1-2 | TRBV5-1 | . | CASSEDPYGHTF | TGCGCCAGCAGCGAGGACCCCTATGGCCACACCTTC
. | TRBJ1-1 | TRBV30 | once | CAWSVTPTEAFF | TGTGCCTGGAGTGTAACCCCGACTGAAGCTTTCTTT
. | TRBJ2-1 | TRBV28 | . | CASSSPGGSSYNEQFF | TGTGCCAGCAGTTCACCTGGAGGGAGCTCCTACAATGAGCAGTTCTTC
TRBD1 | TRBJ1-2 | TRBV24-1 | once | CATSDQNSGTVYGYTF | TGTGCCACCAGTGATCAGAATTCCGGGACAGTTTATGGCTACACCTTC
TRBD1 | TRBJ1-5 | TRBV9 | . | CASSVGTESQPQHF | TGTGCCAGCAGCGTTGGGACAGAGAGTCAGCCCCAGCATTTT
. | TRBJ2-2 | TRBV6-4 | many | CASSRSRAANTGELFF | TGTGCCAGCAGTAGGAGCAGGGCCGCGAACACCGGGGAGCTGTTTTTT
TRBD1 | TRBJ1-4 | TRBV29-1 | . | CSAGQGPNEKLFF | TGCAGCGCAGGACAGGGGCCTAATGAAAAACTGTTTTTT
TRBD1 | TRBJ1-4 | TRBV5-1 | once | CASSLELRTGEQKLFF | TGCGCCAGCAGCTTGGAATTGAGGACAGGGGAGCAAAAACTGTTTTTT
TRBD2 | TRBJ2-1 | TRBV24-1 | . | CATSGLLAGGGNNEQFF | TGTGCCACCAGTGGTCTCCTGGCGGGGGGGGGCAACAATGAGCAGTTCTTC
. | TRBJ1-1 | TRBV28 | . | CASWGGKQTTEAFF | TGTGCCAGTTGGGGCGGGAAGCAGACCACTGAAGCTTTCTTT
. | TRBJ1-1 | TRBV5-1 | . | CASRDGTDGAEAFF | TGCGCCAGCAGGGACGGGACTGACGGCGCTGAAGCTTTCTTT
. | TRBJ1-1 | TRBV7-9 | . | CASSRQGANTEAFF | TGTGCCAGCAGCCGGCAGGGAGCGAACACTGAAGCTTTCTTT
. | TRBJ2-5 | TRBV9 | . | CASSVAQGGFETQYF | TGTGCCAGCAGCGTAGCTCAGGGGGGCTTTGAGACCCAGTACTTC
. | TRBJ2-1 | TRBV7-8 | . | CASSRILAYEQFF | TGTGCCAGCAGCCGCATTCTAGCTTATGAGCAGTTCTTC
. | TRBJ1-6 | TRBV5-1 | . | CASSLGGRGGSPLHF | TGCGCCAGCAGCCTCGGGGGAAGGGGAGGTTCACCCCTCCACTTT
TRBD2 | TRBJ2-3 | TRBV7-2 | . | CASSPRLAGHMGDTQYF | TGTGCCAGCAGCCCAAGACTAGCGGGGCACATGGGAGATACGCAGTATTTT
TRBD1 | TRBJ2-7 | TRBV19 | . | CASSVDRENEQYF | TGTGCCAGTAGTGTCGACAGGGAGAACGAGCAGTACTTC
TRBD1 | TRBJ2-7 | TRBV5-6 | . | CASSFWDRPYEQYF | TGTGCCAGCAGCTTTTGGGACAGGCCCTACGAGCAGTACTTC
TRBD1 | TRBJ1-4 | TRBV28 | . | CASSGQDGSEKLFF | TGTGCCAGCAGTGGACAGGACGGGAGTGAAAAACTGTTTTTT